This record covers a single TCR beta chain. This specimen comes from a study of OX40 agonist ivuxolimab in advanced cancers. Profiling relied on immunoSEQ multiplex PCR, and the TCRdb table lists in-frame clones only, not all of them. The repertoire consists of 45,000 to 65,000 clones, with roughly 77% occurring once and the leading ten covering approximately 0.62%. The sampling schedule covered blood at baseline, cycle 4 day 1, and cycle 7 day 1. Losses at the gene ends were 6 bases for V and 6 bases for J; bases not matched to a gene: 4. This CDR3 comprises 12 residues. Germline V gene sequence: CDR1 MNHEY, CDR2 SVGAGI.

This clonotype was sampled from an adult with an advanced solid tumor such as melanoma, head and neck, liver or kidney cancer. The V call is TRBV6-5, the J call TRBJ1-2, with 7 bases identical to TRBD1. The specimen was CD4+ or CD8+ T cells sorted from blood, collected in a trial of the OX40 agonist ivuxolimab. CDR3 sequence reads: CASSRQGDGYTF. The CDR3 DNA reads as TGTGCCAGCAGCAGACAGGGAGATGGCTACACCTTC.